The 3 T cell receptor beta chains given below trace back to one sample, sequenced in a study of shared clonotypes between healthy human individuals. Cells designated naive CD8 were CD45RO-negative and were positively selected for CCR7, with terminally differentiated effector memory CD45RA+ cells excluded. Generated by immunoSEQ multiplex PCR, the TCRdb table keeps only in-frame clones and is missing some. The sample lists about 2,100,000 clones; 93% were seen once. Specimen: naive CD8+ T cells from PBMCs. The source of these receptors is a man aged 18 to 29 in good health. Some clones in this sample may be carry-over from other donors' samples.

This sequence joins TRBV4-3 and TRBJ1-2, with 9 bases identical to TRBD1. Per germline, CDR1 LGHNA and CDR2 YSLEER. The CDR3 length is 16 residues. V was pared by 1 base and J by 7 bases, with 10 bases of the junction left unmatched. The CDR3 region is CASSQVSLGTGFGYTF. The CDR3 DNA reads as TGCGCCAGCAGCCAAGTCAGTTTAGGGACAGGGTTTGGCTACACCTTC.

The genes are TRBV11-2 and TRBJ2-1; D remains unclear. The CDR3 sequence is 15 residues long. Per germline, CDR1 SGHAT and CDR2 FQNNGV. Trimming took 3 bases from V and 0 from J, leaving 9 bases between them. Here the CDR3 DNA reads TGTGCCAGCAGCTTCGGGCGAAACTCCTACAATGAGCAGTTCTTC. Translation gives CASSFGRNSYNEQFF.

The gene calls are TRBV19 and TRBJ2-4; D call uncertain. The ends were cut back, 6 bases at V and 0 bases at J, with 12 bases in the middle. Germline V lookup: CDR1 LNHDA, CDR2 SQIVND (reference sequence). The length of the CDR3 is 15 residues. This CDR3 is CASSFSGVAKNIQYF. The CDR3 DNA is TGTGCCAGTAGCTTCAGTGGGGTAGCCAAAAACATTCAGTACTTC.